Listed below are T cell receptor beta chains from one sample, sequenced in a study of OX40 agonist ivuxolimab in advanced cancers. Clones were sequenced by immunoSEQ multiplex PCR, and TCRdb holds only the in-frame ones, with some missing. The sample has some 59,000 clones, approximately 90% seen once; the top ten hold around 8.7%. Sequences were derived from CD4+ or CD8+ T cells sorted from blood, sampled in a trial of the OX40 agonist ivuxolimab. The receptors here all came from an adult with an advanced solid tumor such as melanoma, head and neck, liver or kidney cancer. Both conserved end residues are part of each CDR3. A D gene is named only where the DNA matches it firmly.

j_call d_call v_call cdr3_aa
TRBJ2-1 NA TRBV11-3 CASSLIRDSYNEQFF
TRBJ2-1 NA TRBV5-6 CASSLGLLSVGNEQFF
TRBJ1-1 NA TRBV7-9 CASSPNRVEAFF
TRBJ1-5 TRBD1 TRBV6-6 CASSYYRQGGQPQHF
TRBJ2-1 TRBD1 TRBV7-9 CASSHTLQGNLGYNEQFF
TRBJ1-2 NA TRBV27 CASSPIIGLGNYGYTF
TRBJ2-7 NA TRBV14 CASSGDGSYEQYF
TRBJ1-1 TRBD1 TRBV19 CASSLQGARTEAFF
TRBJ2-3 NA TRBV5-4 CASSFTDTQYF
TRBJ1-4 TRBD1 TRBV5-6 CASSFRYRGATNEKLFF
TRBJ1-2 NA TRBV30 CAWSDFYGYTF
TRBJ1-1 NA TRBV4-3 CASSSNRFLSANTEAFF
TRBJ1-1 NA TRBV28 CASRLLPGVNTEAFF
TRBJ2-6 TRBD1 TRBV7-9 CASSAMGTGAAGANVLTF
TRBJ1-5 TRBD1 TRBV2 CASSETGQSNQPQHF
TRBJ2-1 TRBD1 TRBV4-1 CASSQGRTGVNEQFF
TRBJ2-5 TRBD2 TRBV4-1 CASSQGQRGYQETQYF
TRBJ2-7 TRBD2 TRBV5-5 CASSLGAGGSYEQYF
TRBJ2-7 NA TRBV18 CASTTGPSYEQYF
TRBJ2-7 TRBD1 TRBV11-2 CASSNSGTGDYEQYF
TRBJ2-7 NA TRBV9 CASSVEGGDTYEQYF
TRBJ1-3 NA TRBV28 CASSLAVSGNTIYF
TRBJ2-7 NA TRBV28 CASSHRGSSYEQYF
TRBJ2-3 NA TRBV19 CASSIIGGLDTQYF
TRBJ1-3 NA TRBV5-6 CASSLDRFSGNTIYF
TRBJ1-2 NA TRBV5-6 CASSSAAGLASYTF
TRBJ2-3 TRBD2 TRBV7-9 CASSPPPGGTQYF
TRBJ2-7 NA TRBV9 CASSVGGSPREEQYF
TRBJ2-5 NA TRBV13 CASSRAGDFQETQYF
TRBJ1-1 NA TRBV7-9 CASSSPLGGDTEAFF
TRBJ2-3 NA TRBV2 CASSERRGGGVFIHTDTQYF
TRBJ1-2 NA TRBV6-5 CASSLGRNYGYTF
TRBJ1-5 NA TRBV4-1 CASSQSPQDGNQPQHF
TRBJ1-1 NA TRBV28 CASSPGHLNTEAFF
TRBJ2-3 TRBD1 TRBV7-2 CASSSTTGAADTQYF
TRBJ2-7 TRBD1 TRBV11-3 CASSFKYRGDYEQYF
TRBJ2-1 TRBD2 TRBV5-4 CASSLVLAGNNEQFF
TRBJ2-7 NA TRBV28 CASSEGQPYEQYF
TRBJ2-7 NA TRBV12-1 CASSFLGRDYEQYF
TRBJ2-1 TRBD1 TRBV7-9 CASSLGDRRPGDEQFF
TRBJ1-5 NA TRBV19 CASSIGIPYSNQPQHF
TRBJ1-2 TRBD1 TRBV4-1 CASSQAVQGNYGYTF
TRBJ2-7 NA TRBV5-4 CASSLEGNLYEQYF
TRBJ1-2 TRBD1 TRBV4-3 CASSQEMWEGANDGYTF
TRBJ1-2 NA TRBV9 CASGGDYNYGYTF
TRBJ2-5 NA TRBV19 CASSPENHLETQYF
TRBJ2-1 NA TRBV4-1 CASSQDPIPYNEQFF
TRBJ2-3 NA TRBV27 CASHQSQSLPQYF
TRBJ2-5 TRBD2 TRBV11-2 CASSLGLAIFQGETQYF
TRBJ2-5 NA TRBV7-9 CASSLAAPAETQYF
TRBJ1-1 NA TRBV7-3 CASPPGSAEAFF
TRBJ1-1 NA TRBV4-3 CASSQDRTSGTMAFF
TRBJ1-1 NA TRBV6-1 CAIALNTEAFF
TRBJ2-1 TRBD2 TRBV27 CASSFSSGSLYNEQFF
TRBJ2-3 NA TRBV6-6 CASRSQDLEFTDTQYF